This TCR beta chain emerged from a study of blood T cell repertoires in COVID-19. At the level of the study: Collection of acute and convalescent COVID-19 samples took place in the United States, Italy and Spain. T cells, B-cell-depleted T cells, or PBMCs supplied cDNA or gDNA.

The CDR3 loop spans 13 amino acids. Germline assignment: CDR1 GTSNPN and CDR2 SVGIG (reference sequence). Trimming took off 4 bases at V and 4 bases at J, with 10 bases between the two ends. In its sample, this clone was seen a few times. Original analysis: Estimation of nucleated cell counts was performed using reference gene primer amplification. Clones were read by immunoSEQ multiplex PCR, and TCRdb kept only the in-frame ones, dropping some. V and J calls and clone size come straight from that table; D and trimming were deduced from the DNA. The sample yields some 76,000 clones, around 90% seen once.

The receptor's source is a human donor in a cohort sampled during active COVID-19. The specimen was peripheral blood. The chain employs TRBV30 and TRBJ2-2, with D perhaps TRBD1 (6 bases). The DNA for the CDR3 is TGTGCCTGGAACCAACAGGGCACCGGGGAGCTGTTTTTT. Encoded protein: CAWNQQGTGELFF.